This is a list of T cell receptor beta chains from one sample in a study of T cell responses to AZD1222 COVID-19 vaccine. The assay was immunoSEQ multiplex PCR, and TCRdb's table has in-frame clones only and misses some. The sample has some 47,000 clones; about 83% are singletons. Source: peripheral blood, taken on day 0 of AZD1222 vaccination. The receptors shown here come from an adult in good health. The CDR3 runs from the conserved cysteine through the conserved F or W. A D gene is named only where the DNA matches it firmly. Some rows mark clone size as missing; the rest say once, few, many or name a class of expanded clone.

V gene	D gene	J gene	clone size	CDR3 DNA	CDR3 protein
TRBV4-1	TRBD1	TRBJ1-2	-	TGCGCCAGCAGCCGGGGACAGGGTCAGGGGTATGGCTACACCTTC	CASSRGQGQGYGYTF
TRBV4-1	-	TRBJ1-4	-	TGCGCCAGCAGCCAATTCAGGGCAACTAATGAAAAACTGTTTTTT	CASSQFRATNEKLFF
TRBV3-1/TRBV3-2	-	TRBJ1-3	-	TGTGCCAGCAGCCCCAGCTCGGGGGCAGGAAACACCATATATTTT	CASSPSSGAGNTIYF
TRBV11-2	TRBD1	TRBJ1-6	-	TGTGCCAGCAGCTTGACGTCCGGGACAGAAAATTCACCCCTCCACTTT	CASSLTSGTENSPLHF
TRBV14	-	TRBJ1-2	-	TGTGCCAGCAGCCCCCCACAGGAGGATGGCTACACCTTC	CASSPPQEDGYTF
TRBV12-3/TRBV12-4	-	TRBJ2-7	-	TGTGCCAGCAGCTGGGACCGCCGCTACGAGCAGTACTTC	CASSWDRRYEQYF
TRBV11-3	-	TRBJ2-2	-	TGTGCCAGCAGCCACTCTAGGGGGAACACCGGGGAGCTGTTTTTT	CASSHSRGNTGELFF
TRBV3-1/TRBV3-2	TRBD1	TRBJ2-7	-	TGTGCCAGCAGCCGAGGACAGGGTGGGCAGTACTTC	CASSRGQGGQYF
TRBV28	-	TRBJ2-3	-	TGTGCCAGCAGGGGGTCAGATACGCAGTATTTT	CASRGSDTQYF
TRBV9	TRBD2	TRBJ2-7	-	TGTGCCAGCAGCGTAGAAGCGGGGGTGGGCTACGAGCAGTACTTC	CASSVEAGVGYEQYF
TRBV15	-	TRBJ2-2	-	TGTGCCACCAGCAGAGAGGGCCGAAACACCGGGGAGCTGTTTTTT	CATSREGRNTGELFF
TRBV27	TRBD1	TRBJ1-5	-	TGTGCCAGCAGTCTACAGGGGTTGGGCAATCAGCCCCAGCATTTT	CASSLQGLGNQPQHF
TRBV4-1	TRBD1	TRBJ1-5	-	TGCGCCAGCAGCCTAGGACAGGGGGGCAGCAATCAGCCCCAGCATTTT	CASSLGQGGSNQPQHF
TRBV5-6	-	TRBJ1-3	-	TGTGCCAGCAGCTTGGATTGGCCGGGGAGCAGGGGAAACACCATATATTTT	CASSLDWPGSRGNTIYF
TRBV30	-	TRBJ1-4	-	TGTGCCTGGAGACCTGGGGGGCCAACTAATGAAAAACTGTTTTTT	CAWRPGGPTNEKLFF
TRBV19	-	TRBJ2-1	-	TGTGCCAGTAGTTTCGTAGGCGGGAACAATGAGCAGTTCTTC	CASSFVGGNNEQFF
TRBV27	-	TRBJ2-7	once	TGTGCCAGCAGTCCCGGGACTTCGCCCTACGAGCAGTACTTC	CASSPGTSPYEQYF
TRBV19	-	TRBJ1-1	-	TGTGCCAGTACTCCCACTGGGTGGGCTGAGGGGACTGAAGCTTTCTTT	CASTPTGWAEGTEAFF
TRBV7-9	TRBD1	TRBJ2-4	once	TGTGCCAGCAGCTCAGCCCCAAGGGGGCACTCGGTCATTCAGTACTTC	CASSSAPRGHSVIQYF
TRBV5-1	-	TRBJ1-5	-	TGCGCCAGCAGCTTGCGAGGGGATAGCAATCAGCCCCAGCATTTT	CASSLRGDSNQPQHF
TRBV7-2	-	TRBJ2-1	-	TGTGCCAGCAGCCCCCGGGGGCGGGGGTTCGGCAATGAGCAGTTCTTC	CASSPRGRGFGNEQFF
TRBV6-5	-	TRBJ1-4	few	TGTGCCAGCAGTTATTACGGGATTAATGAAAAACTGTTTTTT	CASSYYGINEKLFF
TRBV28	TRBD1	TRBJ1-2	-	TGTGCCAGCAGGCCGACAGGGGGCAATAACTATGGCTACACCTTC	CASRPTGGNNYGYTF
TRBV2	-	TRBJ2-7	-	TGTGCCAGCAGTGAAGGGGACCGCTACGAGCAGTACTTC	CASSEGDRYEQYF
TRBV19	TRBD1	TRBJ2-1	-	TGTGCCAGTGCGCCTCGGACAGGGACCTACAATGAGCAGTTCTTC	CASAPRTGTYNEQFF
TRBV4-1	TRBD1	TRBJ1-5	-	TGCGCCAGCAGCCAAGGCGAAATGACAGGGGTCAATCAGCCCCAGCATTTT	CASSQGEMTGVNQPQHF
TRBV18	TRBD2	TRBJ2-1	-	TGTGCCAGCTCACCAGGGACTAGCGGGTTCGATGAGCAGTTCTTC	CASSPGTSGFDEQFF